This TCR beta chain was sequenced for a study of human T cells and chemical hapten exposure. CDR1 LGHDT and CDR2 YNNKEL come from the germline V gene (reference sequence). The V end was cut by 4 bases, the J end by 7 bases, with 16 bases between. The CDR3 covers 14 residues. Using its own MiXCR run on the RACE reads, TCRdb lists one record per CDR3 protein. The table lists about 360,000 distinct CDR3 sequences, about 4.8% of them singletons. The time point here: patch test 1, 2 weeks after DPC sensitization. The treatment was: therapeutic diphenylcyclopropenone sensitization with weekly scalp DPC. This clonotype was seen many times.

The receptor was isolated from a woman in her forties or fifties with alopecia areata. Some clones in this sample may be carry-over from other donors' samples. Sequences were derived from whole blood, sampled in connection with sensitization to the hapten diphenylcyclopropenone (DPC). This chain connects TRBV3-1 to TRBJ1-1, with D tentatively TRBD1 (5 bases). As DNA, the CDR3 is TGTGCCAGCAGCCCTGGTCAGGGCGGGTATGAAGCTTTCTTT. Its translation is CASSPGQGGYEAFF.